This passage covers 26 T cell receptor beta chains from one sample sequenced in a study of tumor and adjacent non-tumor tissue in lung cancer. RNA was extracted from bulk tissue without any cell sorting. TCRbeta libraries were built with three rounds of nested PCR, modified from ARM-PCR. One entry per CDR3 protein results from TCRdb running MiXCR on the multiplex PCR reads. This sample has around 120,000 distinct CDR3 sequences, with roughly 64% found just once. Sequenced sample: lung tumor tissue. These receptors all stem from a man aged 25-45 years with non-small cell lung cancer.

Points on this clonotype: A much larger clone is a single base away; this may be a read error. It is likely a read error, because the conserved phenylalanine at the end of the CDR3 is missing. This chain connects TRBV6-5 to TRBJ1-1, with D tentatively TRBD1 (6 bases). The germline V and J ends were trimmed by 0 bases and 4 bases, with 15 bases remaining between them. Germline CDR1 MNHEY, CDR2 SVGAGI. The CDR3 has 16 residues. Here the CDR3 DNA reads TGTGCCAGCAGTTACTCCGGGGGGGCACGGAGCACTGAAGCTTTCCTT. Amino acids: CASSYSGGARSTEAFL.

Comment on this clonotype: A read error may explain this, as a much larger clone is one base away. This sequence joins TRBV6-7 and TRBJ2-1; the D is unclear. TRBV6-7 has ORF status, its function being uncertain. The CDR3 sequence is 12 residues long. In DNA, the CDR3 is TGTACCAGCAGCACCCGTTCGGTTGAGCAGTTCTTC. It is translated as CTSSTRSVEQFF.

In the case of this clonotype: A read error may explain this, as a much larger clone is one base away. CDR3 sequence reads: CTSSVGRGDTQYF. The CDR3 DNA is TGCACCAGCAGTGTTGGGAGAGGAGATACGCAGTATTTT. The V and J genes are TRBV10-1 and TRBJ2-3, with a possible D match to TRBD2 (5 bases). CDR1 and CDR2 from the germline V gene are WNHNN and SYGVQD (reference sequence). The CDR3 contains 13 residues.

This clonotype was counted ten times or more. The chain is built from TRBV11-3 and TRBJ2-7; tentative D call: TRBD2 (5 bases). The V end was cut by 7 bases, the J end by 6 bases, with 19 bases between. Germline V lookup: CDR1 SGHNT, CDR2 YENEEA. The CDR3 has 14 residues. The CDR3 loop reads CASKGNGPRGEQYF. The CDR3 DNA follows: TGTGCCAGCAAGGGCAACGGACCACGGGGCGAGCAGTACTTC.

This chain joins TRBV28 and TRBJ2-1; D is perhaps TRBD1 or TRBD2 (5 bases each). Deletions cut 3 bases from V and 5 bases from J, with 8 bases between. The germline gives CDR1 MDHEN, CDR2 SYDVKM. CDR3 length equals 13 residues. CDR3 nucleotide sequence: TGTGCCAGCAGTTTGAGAGGGGACAATGAGCAGTTCTTC. Translation: CASSLRGDNEQFF.

The chain couples TRBV29-1 to TRBJ1-2; perhaps TRBD1 as D (5 bases). Between the trimmed V and J ends, which lost 6 bases and 7 bases, there was a span of 18 bases. There are 13 residues in the CDR3. CDR1 is SQVTM and CDR2 is ANQGSEA in the germline V gene. The chain's CDR3 is CSVWGTAVIGYTF. In DNA, the CDR3 is TGCAGCGTCTGGGGGACGGCGGTGATTGGCTACACCTTC.

Regarding this clonotype: The junction departs from the called germline gene at one end, perhaps through a read error. The V gene is TRBV6-1, the J gene TRBJ2-2; D possibly matches TRBD1 or TRBD2 (5 bases each). The CDR3 is 13 residues long. Germline V CDR1 and CDR2: MNHNS, SASEGT. The CDR3: CPSHVTDTGKLFF. The CDR3 nucleotides read TGTCCCAGCCACGTAACGGACACCGGGAAGCTGTTTTTT.

Details on this clonotype: Germline and junction disagree at one end, which may indicate a read error. This chain uses TRBV11-2 with TRBJ2-7; D perhaps matches TRBD2 (5 bases). This CDR3 spans 12 amino acids. Germline loops: CDR1 SGHAT, CDR2 FQNNGV. The CDR3: CARSSREGEQYF. The CDR3 region has the DNA TGTGCCAGGAGCTCTCGCGAGGGCGAGCAGTACTTC.

Notes on this clonotype: A read error is possible here, since a much larger clone lies one base away. CDR3 nucleotides: TGTGTCATCAGTGAGGGGACGGGGAATCAGCCCCAGCATTTT. This sequence encodes CVISEGTGNQPQHF. This rearrangement joins TRBV10-3 to TRBJ1-5, with D perhaps TRBD1 (5 bases). Germline CDR1 and CDR2: ENHRY and SYGVKD. This CDR3 is 14 amino acids long.

A word on this clonotype: A read error may produce the germline difference seen at one junction end. This chain joins TRBV11-2 and TRBJ2-1, with D unresolved. Per germline, CDR1 SGHAT and CDR2 FQNNGV. The CDR3 covers 16 residues. CDR3 sequence (DNA): TGTGCCAGCAGCTTATATGCCAGCGCGCCCTACATTGAGCAGTTCTTC. Translation gives CASSLYASAPYIEQFF.

With regard to this clonotype: Given a much more abundant clone one base away, this may be a read error. This sequence joins TRBV13 and TRBJ2-5; no definite D call. Per germline, CDR1 PRHDT and CDR2 FYEKMQ (reference sequence). This CDR3 has 11 amino acids. The CDR3 bases are TGTGCCAGCCGCTTAATGGAGACCCAGTACTTC. The encoded protein is CASRLMETQYF.

This clonotype is a singleton in its sample. The junction departs from germline at one end; a sequencing error may be responsible. This chain links TRBV6-5 with TRBJ2-7; no definite D call. Germline V gene lookup returns CDR1 MNHEY and CDR2 SVGAGI. The CDR3 contains 13 residues. The DNA for the CDR3 is TGTACCAGCAGTTACTCTAGGGTCCACGAGCAGTACTTC. The encoded protein is CTSSYSRVHEQYF.

As to this clonotype: Since a much larger clone is just one base distant, this may be a read error. This chain uses TRBV5-6 with TRBJ2-1; unclear D gene. From germline, CDR1 is SGHDT and CDR2 YYEEEE. The CDR3 extends over 16 amino acids. The CDR3 is CASSRQEVSSYNEQLF. CDR3 nucleotide sequence: TGTGCCAGCAGCCGCCAAGAGGTTAGCTCCTACAATGAGCAGCTCTTC.

This chain connects TRBV5-5 to TRBJ2-3, with a possible D match to TRBD1 (6 bases). The CDR3 is 16 residues long. The germline V gene encodes CDR1 SGHKS and CDR2 YYEKEE (reference sequence). V dropped 0 bases and J dropped 8 bases, with 19 bases sitting between them. The CDR3 nucleotides are TGTGCCAGCAGCTTGGGTACAGTTACGCTCAGGGGTACGCAGTATTTT. As protein: CASSLGTVTLRGTQYF.

This clonotype was counted between two and nine times. The chain employs TRBV5-6 and TRBJ1-5; a possible D gene is TRBD1 (5 bases). Deletions cut 4 bases from V and 0 bases from J, with 14 bases between. This CDR3 contains 16 residues. Per the germline V gene, CDR1 is SGHDT and CDR2 is YYEEEE. The CDR3 region has the DNA TGTGCCAGCAGCCCTGGGGCAGGCGGTAGCAATCAGCCCCAGCATTTT. This encodes CASSPGAGGSNQPQHF. Full variable domain (missing parts from reference TRBV5-6 and TRBJ1-5): DAGVTQSPTHLIKTRGQQVTLRCSPKSGHDTVSWYQQALGQGPQFIFQYYEEEERQRGNFPDRFSGHQFPNYSSELNVNALLLGDSALYLCASSPGAGGSNQPQHFGDGTRLSIL.

Details on this clonotype: The CDR3 ends on some other residue instead of the conserved phenylalanine or tryptophan, so this is likely a read error. CDR3 sequence (DNA): TGTGGCAGCAGGCCAGTGGTAGGCAATCAGCCCCAGCATTCT. This encodes CGSRPVVGNQPQHS. V usage is TRBV5-5 and J usage is TRBJ1-5; D gene ambiguous. CDR1 SGHKS and CDR2 YYEKEE come from the germline V gene (reference sequence). This CDR3 comprises 14 residues.

Turning to this clonotype: The junction shows a germline mismatch at one end, possibly a read error. The J gene is TRBJ2-2, the V gene TRBV12-3 or TRBV12-4; D might be TRBD2 (5 bases). This CDR3 is built from 13 residues. The CDR3 reads CASSLQITGELVF. CDR3 coding DNA: TGTGCTAGCAGTTTACAGATCACCGGGGAGCTGGTTTTT.

On this clonotype: An end of the junction does not agree with germline; a read error may underlie this. In DNA, the CDR3 is TGTGCCAGCAGTTGGGGAGGGCCAAGGGATATGCAGTATTTT. Its protein is CASSWGGPRDMQYF. The gene calls are TRBV12-3 or TRBV12-4 and TRBJ2-3, with 7 bases that match TRBD2. There are 14 residues in the CDR3.

This clonotype occurred once. At one boundary the junction diverges from the germline segment, which might be a read error. The V call is TRBV12-3 or TRBV12-4, the J call TRBJ1-1, with a weak D call TRBD1 (6 bases). The CDR3 totals 14 residues. In DNA form, the CDR3 reads TGTGCGAGCAGTGTTGGGACACTGAACACTGAAGCTTCCTTT. Translating it yields CASSVGTLNTEASF.

Regarding this clonotype: This may arise from a read error, as a much more abundant clone is one base away. The chain is built from TRBV20-1 and TRBJ1-4; TRBD1 is a possible D gene (5 bases). From germline, CDR1 is DFQATT and CDR2 SNEGSKA (reference sequence). Trimming took off 4 bases at V and 8 bases at J, with 14 bases between the two ends. This CDR3 has 13 amino acids. CDR3 sequence reads: CSATTGDREKLFF. CDR3 coding DNA: TGCAGTGCTACGACGGGGGATAGAGAAAAACTGTTTTTT.

Many counts were recorded for this clonotype. The chain employs TRBV10-2 and TRBJ1-1; perhaps TRBD1 as D (5 bases). This CDR3 has 16 residues. The V gene's germline CDR1 is WSHSY and CDR2 SAAADI. V lost 4 bases and J 0 bases, leaving 15 bases between the germline ends. The CDR3 bases are TGCGCCAGCAGTGGGGGGACGTATGGGATGAACACTGAAGCTTTCTTT. Amino acids: CASSGGTYGMNTEAFF.

This clonotype was observed a single time. A much bigger clone sits one base away, suggesting this may be a read error. This sequence joins TRBV6-2 or TRBV6-3 and TRBJ1-1; D may be TRBD1 (6 bases). The CDR3 sequence is 14 residues long. In germline, CDR1 is MNHEY, CDR2 SVGEGT. The CDR3 sequence: CASSYSLGDTKAFF. In nucleotides, the CDR3 is TGTGCCAGCAGTTACTCTTTGGGGGACACTAAAGCTTTCTTT.

Turning to this clonotype: This may stem from a read error, because a much larger clone lies one nucleotide away. This sequence joins TRBV5-1 and TRBJ1-1, with a weak D call TRBD1 (6 bases). CDR1 is SGHRS, CDR2 YFSETQ, per germline. The ends were cut back, 6 bases at V and 0 bases at J, with 12 bases in the middle. The CDR3 consists of 14 residues. CDR3 sequence: CASKGDVLNTEAFF. In DNA form, the CDR3 reads TGCGCCAGCAAGGGGGACGTACTGAACACTGAAGCTTTCTTT.

For this clonotype: One end of the junction fails to match germline, which may point to a read error. The J gene is TRBJ1-2, the V gene TRBV11-2, with unresolved D. The CDR3 has 14 residues. Germline values: CDR1 SGHAT, CDR2 FQNNGV. DNA for the CDR3: TGTGCCTGCAGCTCCATCTCACGGGACTATGGCTACACCTTC. Translating gives CACSSISRDYGYTF.

About this clonotype itself: One junction end does not reproduce the germline sequence, and a read error may be involved. V usage is TRBV11-2 and J usage is TRBJ2-3; D perhaps matches TRBD2 (5 bases). CDR3 length: 16 amino acids. From germline, CDR1 is SGHAT and CDR2 FQNNGV. The CDR3 here is CTSSLGAETSTDTQYF. CDR3 coding DNA: TGTACCAGCAGCTTAGGAGCGGAGACTAGCACAGATACGCAGTATTTT.

Only a few counts were recorded for this clonotype. The chain is built from TRBV6-5 and TRBJ1-2; 7 bases fit TRBD1. Germline trimming cut 5 bases from V and 0 bases from J; bases unmatched to any gene: 6. Germline V gene sequence: CDR1 MNHEY, CDR2 SVGAGI. The CDR3 is 15 amino acids. The CDR3 DNA is TGTGCCAGCAGTCTACCCGGGACAGCTAACTATGGCTACACCTTC. It translates to CASSLPGTANYGYTF.